This TCR beta chain was captured by sequencing in a study of OX40 agonist ivuxolimab in advanced cancers. Across the study: Six ivuxolimab dose levels, 0.01 to 10 mg/kg, were given intravenously every 2 weeks. Study-level findings and limits: Patients who responded partially at 0.1-3.0 mg/kg showed clonal expansion ranking among the lowest. In a subset of nonresponders, normalized T-cell clonal expansion was also low.

V was shortened by 0 bases and J by 4 bases, with 15 bases between the two germline ends. This CDR3 is 17 amino acids long. The germline V gene encodes CDR1 SGHVS and CDR2 FQNEAQ. This clone has only a few counts. Its specificity is not known. Exclusion applied to patients with autoimmune disease history or systemic immunosuppression. Profiled with immunoSEQ multiplex PCR; TCRdb holds only in-frame clones, not every one. Of about 67,000 clones in the sample, around 83% were seen once. The sample consisted of CD4+ or CD8+ T cells sorted from blood, taken in a trial of the OX40 agonist ivuxolimab. The chain combines TRBV7-8 with TRBJ2-2; D may be TRBD1 (6 bases). The TCR originated in an adult with an advanced solid tumor such as melanoma, head and neck, liver or kidney cancer. CDR3 sequence reads: CASSLATGGSLTGELFF. In DNA form, the CDR3 reads TGTGCCAGCAGCTTAGCGACTGGGGGCAGTCTCACCGGGGAGCTGTTTTTT.